Below are 9 T cell receptor beta chains sequenced from a single sample in a study of tumor-infiltrating lymphocytes in primary liver carcinoma. Co-extraction of both nucleic acids (RNA and DNA) used about 17-31 mg of unsorted bulk tissue. Starting from 400 to 500 ng of total RNA, TCR beta cDNA was produced with a primer in the constant region. Nested multiplex PCR, run for three rounds with slightly modified ARM-PCR, yielded TCR beta libraries. Each of the first two PCR rounds ran nine to ten cycles with TRBV1-TRBV30 forward and C-beta reverse primers. TCRdb reprocessed the multiplex PCR reads with MiXCR, giving one entry per CDR3 protein. The sample records fewer than 75,000 distinct CDR3 sequences, 70% to 85% being singletons. Sequencing used liver tumor tissue from sampling region 2. Subset here: tumor region T2, inferior pole. All receptors derive from a man aged 35 to 55 with primary liver carcinoma and hepatitis B virus infection.

Worth noting for this clonotype: Sequence at one end of the junction differs from germline and may be a read error. V and J are TRBV11-2 and TRBJ2-7, with unresolved D. CDR3 length equals 14 residues. Germline V lookup: CDR1 SGHAT, CDR2 FQNNGV. Here the CDR3 reads CASSLGHGSYELHF. The CDR3 DNA follows: TGTGCCAGCAGCTTAGGCCACGGGTCCTACGAGCTGCACTTC.

Many counts were recorded for this clonotype. This sequence joins TRBV12-3 or TRBV12-4 and TRBJ2-7; D not certain. The V and J ends lost 2 bases and 5 bases respectively, with 16 bases between them. This CDR3 has 15 residues. The DNA of the CDR3 is TGTGCCAGCAGTTTATTGATAGGGCTAAAGAACGAGCAGTACTTC. It yields the protein CASSLLIGLKNEQYF.

There are many counts of this clonotype. V is TRBV5-4 and J is TRBJ2-7, with 9 bases aligning to TRBD2. CDR1 and CDR2 from the germline V gene are SGHNT and YYREEE (reference sequence). There are 15 residues in the CDR3. V was clipped by 4 bases and J by 1 base; unmatched bases: 6. CDR3 sequence reads: CASSGGLAGSYEQYF. The CDR3 DNA follows: TGTGCCAGCAGCGGAGGCCTAGCGGGATCCTACGAGCAGTACTTC.

A remark on this clonotype: This may arise from a read error, as a much more abundant clone is one base away. The chain carries TRBV28 and TRBJ2-1; TRBD2 agrees at 8 bases. The germline V gene has CDR1 MDHEN and CDR2 SYDVKM. CDR3 size: 15 residues. The CDR3 bases are TGTGCCAGCAGTTTATCGGGACTAGACTACAATGAGGAGTTCTTC. Its translation is CASSLSGLDYNEEFF.

To note about this clonotype: One end of the junction does not line up with germline, which may come from a read error. The rearrangement joins TRBV11-2 to TRBJ2-7, with D possibly TRBD2 on 6 matching bases. CDR3 length: 15 amino acids. Germline CDR1 reads SGHAT; CDR2 reads FQNNGV. DNA of the CDR3: TGTGCCAGCAGCTTAATGGTATCGGGAGCCTGCGAGCAGTATTTC. It encodes CASSLMVSGACEQYF.

About this clonotype itself: Since no conserved phenylalanine or tryptophan closes the CDR3, a read error is the likely cause. J is TRBJ1-1 and V is TRBV20-1, with D hard to call. The V gene's germline CDR1 is DFQATT and CDR2 SNEGSKA (reference sequence). Trimming left V 3 bases short and J 0 bases short, with 11 bases between. CDR3 length equals 14 residues. The CDR3 spells CSARLEIMNTEAFV. CDR3 nucleotide sequence: TGCAGTGCTAGGTTGGAAATAATGAACACTGAAGCTTTCGTT.

On this clonotype itself: One end of the junction varies from germline; a read error may be responsible. The gene calls are TRBV29-1 and TRBJ1-1, with TRBD1 as a possible D gene (5 bases). Germline V CDR1 and CDR2: SQVTM, ANQGSEA. CDR3 length equals 15 residues. The CDR3 sequence: CSAGAGWGMNTEALF. CDR3 bases: TGCAGCGCCGGTGCAGGGTGGGGGATGAACACTGAAGCTTTATTT.

As regards this clonotype: A read error may produce the germline difference seen at one junction end. The rearrangement links TRBV14 to TRBJ2-7, with no clear D. The CDR3 runs to 13 residues. The germline gives CDR1 SGHDN, CDR2 FVKESK. CDR3 protein: CAGSIHGSHEQYF. In DNA form, the CDR3 reads TGTGCCGGCAGCATACATGGGTCCCACGAGCAGTACTTC.

With respect to this clonotype: A much larger clonotype is one base distant, so this may be a read error. The V gene is TRBV2, the J gene TRBJ2-2; D not certain. The CDR3 is made up of 16 amino acids. Per the germline V gene, CDR1 is SNHLY and CDR2 is FYNNEI. The DNA for the CDR3 is TGTGTCAGCAGTATAGTTAGGACGGCGAACACCGGGGAGCTGTTTTTT. It yields the protein CVSSIVRTANTGELFF.